This TCR beta chain came from a study of blood T cell repertoires in COVID-19. Study background: Sample material is recorded as cDNA or gDNA derived from T cells, B-cell-depleted T cells, or PBMCs.

V lost 3 bases to trimming and J lost 7 bases; unmatched junction nucleotides: 7. The CDR3 contains 15 residues. Germline lookup yields CDR1 GTSNPN and CDR2 SVGIG (reference sequence). Original handling: Reference gene primer amplification yielded estimated nucleated cell counts. Data came from immunoSEQ multiplex PCR; TCRdb stores just in-frame clones and leaves some out. The DNA gave D and trimming, while V, J and clone size come from that table. The data show just over 300,000 clones, approximately 89% seen once. Enrollees, about 18 to 95 years old, lived in approximately 25 US areas. Donors in Cohort 3 who had recovered were those with two negative PCRs, healthcare professional clearance, or resolution of their symptoms.

The sample was PBMCs or T cells enriched from blood (not recorded which). This receptor was obtained from a woman aged 40 to 50 who had recovered from COVID-19. J is TRBJ1-6 and V is TRBV30; 9 nucleotides agree with TRBD1. The CDR3 region has the DNA TGTGCCTGGAGGGTGGGACAGGGTCGGAATTCACCCCTCCACTTT. It yields the protein CAWRVGQGRNSPLHF.